This paragraph covers one TCR beta chain sequence. Its target is unknown. Sample-barcoded 5' priming and a J-beta primer mix drove a second PCR of roughly 7 to 11 cycles. TCRdb fed the 5' RACE reads into MiXCR, producing one record per CDR3 protein. The table includes about 620,000 distinct CDR3 sequences, 20% to 25% detected once. Donation came from healthy Caucasian individuals in Russia who were aged about 6 to 95. Germline assignment: CDR1 SGHRS and CDR2 YFSETQ. The ends were cut back, 6 bases at V and 4 bases at J, with 14 bases in the middle. The CDR3 has 13 residues. The data originate from a study of blood T cells in healthy people across ages. General study findings and limits: Conclusively comparing naive with antigen-experienced cells was impossible with unsorted PBMCs.

The V call is TRBV5-1, the J call TRBJ2-7; D may be TRBD2 (7 bases). The TCR originated in a man between 65 and 80 years old in good health. The sequencing sample was made of blood. CDR3 residues: CASTAGADYEQYF. The CDR3 DNA is TGCGCCAGCACTGCGGGGGCGGATTACGAGCAGTACTTC.